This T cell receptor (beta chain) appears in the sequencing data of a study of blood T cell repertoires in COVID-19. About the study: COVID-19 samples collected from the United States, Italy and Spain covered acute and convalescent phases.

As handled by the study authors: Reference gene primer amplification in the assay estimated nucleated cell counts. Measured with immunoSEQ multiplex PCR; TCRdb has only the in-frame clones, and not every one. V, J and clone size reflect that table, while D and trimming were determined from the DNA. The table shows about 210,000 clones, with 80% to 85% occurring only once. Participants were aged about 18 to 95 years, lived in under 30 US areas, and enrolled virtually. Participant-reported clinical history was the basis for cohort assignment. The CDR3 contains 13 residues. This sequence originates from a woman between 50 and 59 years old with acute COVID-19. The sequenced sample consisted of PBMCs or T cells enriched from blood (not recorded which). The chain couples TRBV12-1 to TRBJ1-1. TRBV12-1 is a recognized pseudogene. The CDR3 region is CASRPRGGAEAFF. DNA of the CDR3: TGTGCCAGCAGACCCCGGGGAGGGGCTGAAGCTTTCTTT.